This T cell receptor (beta chain) was captured in a study of tumor-infiltrating lymphocytes in primary liver carcinoma. The study co-extracted DNA and RNA from 20-30 mg of unsorted bulk tissue. Five separate regions were sampled from each tumor. This clonotype came up many times. Starting material of 500 ng total RNA yielded TCR beta cDNA via a constant-region primer. Nested multiplex PCR, run for three rounds with slightly modified ARM-PCR, yielded TCR beta libraries. PCR rounds one and two used TRBV1-TRBV30 forward primers with a C-beta reverse primer for 10 cycles each. In TCRdb, the multiplex PCR reads were re-called with MiXCR into one record per CDR3 protein. The table shows some 120,000 distinct CDR3 sequences, with around 60% occurring only once. The CDR3 runs to 18 residues. Germline-derived CDR1 and CDR2 are MDHEN and SYDVKM. The germline V and J ends were trimmed by 5 bases and 7 bases, with 29 bases remaining between them.

Material for sequencing was liver tumor tissue from sampling region 3. Subset in this sample: tumor region T3, left-lateral pole. The chain is built from TRBV28 and TRBJ1-2; TRBD1 might be the D (6 bases). This receptor was obtained from a woman aged 55-70 years with primary liver carcinoma and hepatitis B virus infection. Written as DNA, the CDR3 is TGTGCCAGCAGTCACGTATTCCGGGACAAGCAGATCAGGAGTGGCTACACCTTC. This translates into CASSHVFRDKQIRSGYTF.